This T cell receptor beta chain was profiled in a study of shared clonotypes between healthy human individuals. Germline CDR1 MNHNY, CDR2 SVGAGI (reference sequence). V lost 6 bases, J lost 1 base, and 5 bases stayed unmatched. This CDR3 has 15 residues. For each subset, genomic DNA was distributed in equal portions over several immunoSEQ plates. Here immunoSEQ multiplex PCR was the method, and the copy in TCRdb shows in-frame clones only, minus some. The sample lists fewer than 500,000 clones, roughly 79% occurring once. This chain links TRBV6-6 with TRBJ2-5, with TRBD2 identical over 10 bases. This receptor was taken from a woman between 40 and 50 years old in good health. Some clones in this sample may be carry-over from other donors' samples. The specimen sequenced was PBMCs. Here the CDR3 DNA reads TGTGCCAGCAGCCACAGCGGGAGGGTCCAAGAGACCCAGTACTTC. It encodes CASSHSGRVQETQYF.